Below, 17 T cell receptor beta chains from the same sample are listed, as sequenced in a study of CD8+ T cells in alopecia areata (dated by TCRdb to 2016 to 2019). Pooled mouse cutaneous lymph node cells were stained for CD4, CD8alpha, NKG2D, NKG2ACE and other markers, then sorted on a BD Influx. The receptor library was made with the immunoSEQ multiplex PCR assay. RNA was extracted from all samples and reverse transcribed into cDNA as template for TCR sequencing. Imported from immuneACCESS, the table was reduced by TCRdb to in-frame sequences with V and J called. These copies leave out some clones; in studies compared against another copy, an unresolved V gene accounts for under half, and the cause of the remainder is not known. The table gives approximately 280,000 clones for this sample, with none occurring only once. The top ten hold 1.2% of the sample. Sequencing was done on a sample of CD4+ T cells sorted from a lymph node. These receptors all come from a C3H/HeJ mouse with alopecia areata. This mouse strain bears the MHC haplotype H2-k.

Points on this clone: Gene names are the mouse ones. The read comes to an end 4 residues before the CDR3 does, leaving the germline J gene to fill in the end. This chain joins TRBV19 and TRBJ2-5, with 7 bases identical to TRBD1. V dropped 5 bases and J dropped 3; count of bases not matched to a gene: 9. CDR1 and CDR2 from the germline V gene are FNHDT and SITEND (reference sequence). This CDR3 has 15 residues. CDR3 bases read: TGTGCCAGCAGCCCTCGACAGGGTGGGCAAGAC. As protein: CASSPRQGGQD. The complete CDR3 reads CASSPRQGGQDTQYF.

This clone was detected many times. Gene and germline names: mouse. The sequence runs out 4 residues before the end of the CDR3; the remainder is reconstructed from the germline J gene. This sample includes further DNA sequences coding for the same CDR3. This chain uses TRBV14 with TRBJ2-3; maybe TRBD1 (6 bases). Between the trimmed V and J ends, which lost 5 bases and 0 bases, there was a span of 13 bases. CDR1 is SGHDT and CDR2 is FRDEAV in the germline V gene. This CDR3 is 15 amino acids long. The CDR3 loop reads CASSPGTTSAETLYF. The DNA read from the CDR3 is TGTGCCAGCAGCCCCGGGACAACTAGTGCAGAA.

Details on this clone: Genes here carry mouse names. The read terminates 4 residues before the CDR3 end, so the remaining end is supplied by the germline J gene. The chain combines TRBV13-1 with TRBJ2-4; 8 positions agree with TRBD1. Germline V gene lookup returns CDR1 NSHNY and CDR2 SYGAGN. The CDR3 runs to 13 residues. CDR3 loop: CASRGRGLNTLYF. CDR3 DNA (partial): TGTGCCAGCAGGGGCAGGGGGCTAAAC.

This clone appeared a few times. Genes here carry mouse names. The read is 4 residues too short to cover the CDR3 end, so that end is filled in from the germline J gene. The chain carries TRBV13-3 and TRBJ2-2; 8 bases match TRBD1. This CDR3 is built from 14 residues. Trimming at V came to 5 bases and at J to 3 bases, leaving 3 bases not matched to a gene. Germline V gene lookup returns CDR1 NNHDY and CDR2 SYVADS. CDR3 sequence: CASRDRVHTGQLYF. The sequenced CDR3 bases are TGTGCCAGCAGGGACAGGGTTCACACCGGG.

This clone has a count of ten or more. Here the gene names and germline are mouse. The CDR3 goes on 4 residues after the read ends, and that part is filled in from the germline J gene. Within the sample, other DNA sequences also encode this same CDR3. This chain links TRBV1 with TRBJ1-1, with 8 bases identical to TRBD1. The CDR3 has 12 residues. CDR1 NSQYPW and CDR2 LRSPGD come from the germline V gene (reference sequence). The CDR3 protein is CTCSGTGTEVFF. CDR3 DNA (partial): TGCACCTGCAGTGGGACAGGGACA. The full variable domain, with the rest looked up from reference TRBV1 and TRBJ1-1, is VTLLEQNPRWRLVPRGQAVNLRCILKNSQYPWMSWYQQDLQKQLQWLFTLRSPGDKEVKSLPGADYLATRVTDTELRLQVANMSQGRTLYCTCSGTGTEVFFGKGTRLTVV.

This clone has a handful of counts. With a much larger clone just one base away, this may be a read error. Genes and germline come from the mouse. Read coverage stops 4 residues before the CDR3 terminus; the germline J gene supplies the remainder. Distinct nucleotide sequences in the sample also encode this CDR3. This chain links TRBV13-2 with TRBJ1-2, with D maybe TRBD1 (6 bases). Germline CDR1 reads NNHNN; CDR2 reads SYGAGS (reference sequence). The CDR3 spans 13 residues. V gave up 5 bases and J gave up 1 base, with 9 bases separating them. The CDR3 protein is CASGRDKNSDYTF. The CDR3 DNA, read in part, is TGTGCCAGCGGCCGGGACAAAAACTCC.

This clone was recorded a few times. Genes here carry mouse names. The CDR3 extends 4 residues past the end of the read, so its final part is completed from the germline J gene. The rearrangement joins TRBV13-3 to TRBJ2-1; 12 bases are shared with TRBD2. Looked up from germline, CDR1 is NNHDY and CDR2 is SYVADS. The V and J ends lost 0 bases and 6 bases, in that order; junction bases with no gene match: 1. The CDR3 has 15 amino acids. The CDR3 bases that were read are TGTGCCAGCAGTGATGGGGACTGGGGGGTTGCT. It codes for CASSDGDWGVA. The entire CDR3 reads CASSDGDWGVAEQFF.

This clone was recorded a few times. Genes and germline are mouse. The read comes to an end 4 residues before the CDR3 does, leaving the germline J gene to fill in the end. This chain links TRBV13-1 with TRBJ1-1; no reliable D call. The V gene lost 3 bases and the J gene lost 0 bases, with 6 bases spanning the gap. The CDR3 length is 13 residues. Germline assignment: CDR1 NSHNY and CDR2 SYGAGN. The covered CDR3 bases are TGTGCCAGCAGTGTACAAGCAAACACA. Encoded protein: CASSVQANT. The complete CDR3 reads CASSVQANTEVFF.

Note on this clone: Gene and germline names: mouse. The CDR3 DNA, read in part, is TGTGCCAGCAGTGTCTGGGGGGATGCT. As protein: CASSVWGDA. The full CDR3 reads CASSVWGDAEQFF. The chain has TRBV13-1 and TRBJ2-1, with 8 bases lining up with TRBD2. The read terminates 4 residues before the CDR3 end, so the remaining end is supplied by the germline J gene. Germline V gene lookup returns CDR1 NSHNY and CDR2 SYGAGN. V dropped 3 bases and J dropped 5; count of bases not matched to a gene: 1. CDR3 length equals 13 residues.

This clone was seen repeatedly, ten times or more. Gene and germline names: mouse. Read coverage stops 4 residues before the CDR3 terminus; the germline J gene supplies the remainder. The chain couples TRBV19 to TRBJ2-4; 8 positions agree with TRBD2. Germline CDR1 FNHDT, CDR2 SITEND (reference sequence). V shed 2 bases, J shed 1 base, and the junction held 9 bases outside the gene matches. This CDR3 is 17 amino acids long. The sequenced part of the CDR3 DNA is TGTGCCAGCAGTATCCGGGGGGGCGCGCTTGGTCAAAAC. It translates to CASSIRGGALGQN. The full CDR3 sequence reads CASSIRGGALGQNTLYF.

This clone has just a few counts. The gene names here belong to mouse. The CDR3 goes on 4 residues after the read ends, and that part is filled in from the germline J gene. V is TRBV13-2 and J is TRBJ2-7; weak D call: TRBD2 (6 bases). Germline CDR1 is NNHNN and CDR2 is SYGAGS (reference sequence). Trimming cost V 0 bases and J 2 bases, with 9 bases left between them. This CDR3 spans 14 amino acids. The sequenced CDR3 bases are TGTGCCAGCGGTGATGTGGGGGTCCCCTAT. This sequence encodes CASGDVGVPY. In full, the CDR3 is CASGDVGVPYEQYF.

Turning to this clone: Each gene name is a mouse one. With the read ending 4 residues before the CDR3 end, the germline J gene is used to fill in that end. The chain links TRBV12-2 to TRBJ2-5; TRBD2 aligns across 9 bases. The V gene's germline CDR1 is SGHLS and CDR2 HYDKME. The CDR3 extends over 18 amino acids. V trimming: 0 bases; J trimming: 3 bases; junction bases outside the gene matches: 12. CDR3 sequence reads: CASSLDSGLGMTQDTQYF. The sequenced CDR3 bases are TGTGCCAGCTCTCTCGATTCCGGACTGGGGATGACTCAAGAC.

The table lists this clone with a few counts. Genes here carry mouse names. The read halts 4 residues ahead of the CDR3 end, with the missing end drawn from the germline J gene. V usage is TRBV13-1 and J usage is TRBJ2-7; tentatively, D is TRBD1 (6 bases). CDR3 size: 14 residues. Germline-derived CDR1 and CDR2 are NSHNY and SYGAGN. CDR3 DNA (partial): TGTGCCAGCAGTGATGTAAGGGACAAATAT. This translates into CASSDVRDKY. The full CDR3 protein reads CASSDVRDKYEQYF.

Turning to this clone: Each gene name is a mouse one. The CDR3 end lies 4 residues beyond the end of the read and is filled in from the germline J gene. This chain uses TRBV13-3 with TRBJ2-7, with 7 positions matching TRBD1. The CDR3 extends over 13 amino acids. Germline values: CDR1 NNHDY, CDR2 SYVADS. The CDR3: CASSDDRGDEQYF. The CDR3 DNA, read in part, is TGTGCCAGCAGTGATGACAGGGGAGAT.

This clone has more than one count but fewer than ten. These gene names are mouse names. The read ends 4 residues before the CDR3 terminus; that terminus is restored from the germline J gene. The rearrangement uses TRBV3 and TRBJ2-5; 9 nucleotides match TRBD2. Trimming took 0 bases from V and 2 from J; bases not matched to a gene: 3. Germline values: CDR1 SNHLY, CDR2 FYNGKV (reference sequence). This CDR3 has 16 residues. CDR3: CASSLAGLGAQDTQYF. The DNA read from the CDR3 is TGTGCCAGCAGCTTAGCGGGACTGGGCGCCCAAGAC.

Of note for this clone: The genes are named according to mouse. The missing CDR3 end, 4 residues past where the read stops, is filled in from the germline J gene. Other DNA sequences in this sample translate to the same CDR3. This chain joins TRBV1 and TRBJ2-2, with TRBD2 matching 9 bases. The CDR3 spans 15 residues. Germline lookup yields CDR1 NSQYPW and CDR2 LRSPGD (reference sequence). V lost 3 bases, J lost 3 bases, and 2 bases stayed unmatched. CDR3 DNA, as far as it was read: TGCACCTGCAGTGCTGGGGGGGCACACACCGGG. Amino acids: CTCSAGGAHTG. The CDR3, in full, reads CTCSAGGAHTGQLYF.

This clone appeared a few times. The germline and genes are mouse ones. The DNA ends 4 residues before the CDR3 does, and the rest of the CDR3 is filled in from the germline J gene. This chain connects TRBV5 to TRBJ2-2; 8 nucleotides line up with TRBD2. Germline CDR1 and CDR2: LGHNA and YNLKQL (reference sequence). The CDR3 totals 16 residues. Trimming at V came to 0 bases and at J to 0 bases, leaving 0 bases not matched to a gene. The chain's CDR3 is CASSQELGANTGQLYF. The CDR3 DNA, read in part, is TGTGCCAGCAGCCAAGAACTGGGGGCAAACACCGGG.